This TCR beta chain was captured by sequencing in a study of beta chain features in type 1 diabetes. Overall study findings and caveats: cDNA-based reads could over-represent cells with high TCR expression. PCR might pick shorter templates more often, in the same way for patients and controls.

Of note for this clone: Its antigen remains unknown.

Expressed TCRB transcripts were sequenced, since all the RNA that had been isolated was reverse transcribed. About 1.01 million reads per sample were averaged for stem cell-like memory samples. Using immunoSEQ multiplex PCR, the repertoire was profiled, and TCRdb retains in-frame clones only, with some absent. The sample records tens of thousands of clones, 30% to 40% being singletons. The germline V gene has CDR1 MNHNY and CDR2 SVGAGI (reference sequence). With V trimmed by 7 bases and J by 0 bases, 5 bases remained unmatched. CDR3 length: 16 residues. The material sequenced was stem cell memory CD4+ T cells from blood. This sequence joins TRBV6-6 and TRBJ1-3; 11 bases map to TRBD1. The receptor was isolated from a woman aged 18-29 years in good health. CDR3 amino acids: CASTRDRGFSGNTIYF. Written as DNA, the CDR3 is TGTGCCAGCACCCGGGACAGGGGGTTCTCTGGAAACACCATATATTTT.